This T cell receptor beta chain was retrieved from a study of beta chain features in type 1 diabetes. CD4+ cells of the naive, central memory, regulatory and stem cell-like memory types were sorted via CD45RO/CCR7/CD25/CD127/CD95/CD27. Findings and caveats of the study: When cDNA is sequenced, cells with high TCR expression could be over-represented. Patients with Type 1 diabetes showed moderately but significantly shorter TCRB CDR3s in all four CD4+ subsets.

The sample holds a few counts of this clone. Its antigen is still unknown. Sequencing targeted expressed TCRB transcripts, as all isolated RNA had been reverse transcribed. Only in-frame clones appear in the TCRdb table, and some are missing; sequencing was by immunoSEQ multiplex PCR. The data contain 300,000 to 450,000 clones, around an eighth of them seen just once; the ten biggest clones take up 0.0095% to 0.012%. The TCR comes from a woman aged 18-29 years with type 1 diabetes. Source material: naive CD4+ T cells from blood.

The CDR3 DNA reads as TGTGCCAGCACCCTACCGACAGAAAATAATTCACCCCTCCACTTT. Protein sequence: CASTLPTENNSPLHF. V is TRBV7-9 and J is TRBJ1-6; D may be TRBD1 (5 bases). There are 15 residues in the CDR3. Trimming took off 7 bases at V and 5 bases at J, with 15 bases between the two ends. Germline CDR1 SEHNR, CDR2 FQNEAQ (reference sequence).